This TCR beta chain derives from a study of T cells after yellow fever vaccination. This clonotype was detected many times. Its matching antigen is unknown. Generation of TCR cDNA used 5'RACE template switching (which added a universal primer site and UMIs). MiXCR was run by TCRdb on the 5' RACE reads, yielding one entry per CDR3 protein. This table holds some 220,000 distinct CDR3 sequences, less than 3.5% found once. General study findings and limits: Most clones from primary vaccination were detected again post-booster (almost 98% CD4, 70% to 90% CD8).

The receptor comes from a man aged 18 to 35 who received the YFV17D yellow fever vaccine. Sample: CD4+ T cells sorted from PBMCs, taken 10 days after the yellow fever booster vaccination.

CDR3 protein: CASGRPGYYGYTF. The DNA for the CDR3 is TGTGCCAGCGGCCGACCGGGATACTATGGCTACACCTTC. The chain couples TRBV7-2 to TRBJ1-2; D is uncertain. The CDR3 is 13 residues long. CDR1 is SGHTA and CDR2 is FQGNSA in the germline V gene. V lost 8 bases, J lost 3 bases, and 13 bases lay in between.